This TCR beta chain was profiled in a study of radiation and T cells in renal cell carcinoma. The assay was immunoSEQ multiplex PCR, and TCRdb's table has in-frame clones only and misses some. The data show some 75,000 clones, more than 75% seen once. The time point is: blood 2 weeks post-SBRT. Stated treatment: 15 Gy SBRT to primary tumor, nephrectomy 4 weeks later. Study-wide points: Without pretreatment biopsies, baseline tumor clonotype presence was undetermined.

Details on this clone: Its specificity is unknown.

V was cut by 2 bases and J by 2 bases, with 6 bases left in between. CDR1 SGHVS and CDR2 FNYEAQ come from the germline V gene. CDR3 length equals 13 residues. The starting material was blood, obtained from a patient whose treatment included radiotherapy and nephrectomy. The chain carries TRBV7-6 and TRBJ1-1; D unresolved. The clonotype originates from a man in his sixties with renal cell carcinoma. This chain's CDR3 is CASSLSYNTEAFF. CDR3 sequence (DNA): TGTGCCAGCAGCTTATCCTACAACACTGAAGCTTTCTTT.